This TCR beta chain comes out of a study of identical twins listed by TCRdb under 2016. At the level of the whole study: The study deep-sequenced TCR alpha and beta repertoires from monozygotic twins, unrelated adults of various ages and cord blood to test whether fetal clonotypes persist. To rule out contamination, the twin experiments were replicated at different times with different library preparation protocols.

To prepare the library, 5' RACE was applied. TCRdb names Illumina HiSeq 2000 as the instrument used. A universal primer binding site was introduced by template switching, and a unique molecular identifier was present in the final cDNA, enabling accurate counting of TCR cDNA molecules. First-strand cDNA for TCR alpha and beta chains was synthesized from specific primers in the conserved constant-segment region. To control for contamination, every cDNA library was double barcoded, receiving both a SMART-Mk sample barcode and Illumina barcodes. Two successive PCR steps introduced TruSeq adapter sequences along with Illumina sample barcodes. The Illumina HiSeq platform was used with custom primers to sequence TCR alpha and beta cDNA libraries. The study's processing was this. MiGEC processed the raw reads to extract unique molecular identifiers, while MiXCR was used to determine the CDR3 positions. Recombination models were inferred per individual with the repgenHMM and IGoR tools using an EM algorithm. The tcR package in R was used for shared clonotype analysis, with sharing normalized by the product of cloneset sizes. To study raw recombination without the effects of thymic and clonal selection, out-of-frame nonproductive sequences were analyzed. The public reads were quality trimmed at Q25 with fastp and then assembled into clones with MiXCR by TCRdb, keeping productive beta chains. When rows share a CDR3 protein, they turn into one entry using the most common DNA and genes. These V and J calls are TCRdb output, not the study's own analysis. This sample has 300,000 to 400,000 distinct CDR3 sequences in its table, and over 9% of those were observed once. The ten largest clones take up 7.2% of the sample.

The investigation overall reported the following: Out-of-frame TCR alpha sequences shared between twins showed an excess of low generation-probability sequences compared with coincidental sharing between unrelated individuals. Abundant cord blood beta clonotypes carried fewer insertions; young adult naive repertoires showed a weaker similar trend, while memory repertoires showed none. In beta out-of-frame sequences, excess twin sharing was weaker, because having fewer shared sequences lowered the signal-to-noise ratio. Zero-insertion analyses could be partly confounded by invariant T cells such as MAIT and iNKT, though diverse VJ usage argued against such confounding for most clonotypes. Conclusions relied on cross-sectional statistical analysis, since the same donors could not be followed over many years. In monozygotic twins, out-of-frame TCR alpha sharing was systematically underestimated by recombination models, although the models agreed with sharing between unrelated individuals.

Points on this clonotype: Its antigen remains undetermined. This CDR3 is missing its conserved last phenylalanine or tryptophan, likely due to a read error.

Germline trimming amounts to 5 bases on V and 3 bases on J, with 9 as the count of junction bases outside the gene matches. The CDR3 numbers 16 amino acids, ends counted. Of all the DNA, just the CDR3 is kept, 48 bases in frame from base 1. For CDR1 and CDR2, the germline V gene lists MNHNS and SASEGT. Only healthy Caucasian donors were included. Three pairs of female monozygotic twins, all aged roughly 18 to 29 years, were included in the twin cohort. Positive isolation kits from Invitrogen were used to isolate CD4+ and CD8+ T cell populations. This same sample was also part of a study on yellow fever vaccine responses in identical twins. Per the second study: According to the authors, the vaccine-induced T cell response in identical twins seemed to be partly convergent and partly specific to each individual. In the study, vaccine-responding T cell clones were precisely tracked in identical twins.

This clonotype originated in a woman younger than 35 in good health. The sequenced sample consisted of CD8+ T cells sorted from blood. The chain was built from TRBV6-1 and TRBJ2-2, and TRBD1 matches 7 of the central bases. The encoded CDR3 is CASSIARGLHTGELFI. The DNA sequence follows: TGTGCCAGCAGTATAGCGAGGGGGCTTCACACCGGGGAGCTGTTTATT.